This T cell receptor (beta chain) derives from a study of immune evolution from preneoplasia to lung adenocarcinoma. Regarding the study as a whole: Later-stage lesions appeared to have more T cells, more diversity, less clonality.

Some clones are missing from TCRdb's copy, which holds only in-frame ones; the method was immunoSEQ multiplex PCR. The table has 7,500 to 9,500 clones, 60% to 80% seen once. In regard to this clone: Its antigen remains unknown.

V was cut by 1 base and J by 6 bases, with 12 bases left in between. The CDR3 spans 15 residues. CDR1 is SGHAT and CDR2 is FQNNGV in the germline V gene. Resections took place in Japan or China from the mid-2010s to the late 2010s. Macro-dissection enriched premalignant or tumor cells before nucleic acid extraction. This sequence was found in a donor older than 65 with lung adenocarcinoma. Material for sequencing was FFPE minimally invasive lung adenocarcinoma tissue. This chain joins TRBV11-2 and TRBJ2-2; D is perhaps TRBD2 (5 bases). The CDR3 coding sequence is TGTGCCAGCAGCTTAGGTCGGCTAGCCTCCGGGGAGCTGTTTTTT. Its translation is CASSLGRLASGELFF.